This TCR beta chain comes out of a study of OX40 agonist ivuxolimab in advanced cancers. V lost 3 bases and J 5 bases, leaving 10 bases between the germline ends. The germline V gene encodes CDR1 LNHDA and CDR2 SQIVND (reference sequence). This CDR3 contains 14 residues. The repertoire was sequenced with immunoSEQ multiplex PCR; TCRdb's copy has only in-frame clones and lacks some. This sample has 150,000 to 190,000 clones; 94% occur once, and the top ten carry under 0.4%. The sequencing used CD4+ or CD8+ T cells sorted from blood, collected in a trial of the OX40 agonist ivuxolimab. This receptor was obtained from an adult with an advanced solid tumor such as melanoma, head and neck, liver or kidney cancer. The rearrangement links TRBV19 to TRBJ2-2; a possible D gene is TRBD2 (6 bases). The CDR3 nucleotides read TGTGCCAGTAGTATTAGGGGAGGTACCGGGGAGCTGTTTTTT. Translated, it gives CASSIRGGTGELFF.